Below are 20 T cell receptor beta chains sequenced from a single sample in a study of blood T cell repertoires in COVID-19. This table comes from immunoSEQ multiplex PCR, and its TCRdb copy is limited to in-frame clones, with some not included. The sample consists of a few hundred thousand clones, roughly 87% of them appearing once. The specimen sequenced was peripheral blood. The receptors originated from a man aged 45-65 years with active or convalescent COVID-19.

Only one count was recorded for this clone. V is TRBV28 and J is TRBJ1-2; TRBD1 is a possible D gene (6 bases). Germline-derived CDR1 and CDR2 are MDHEN and SYDVKM. The V end was cut by 5 bases, the J end by 4 bases, with 17 bases between. The CDR3 covers 15 residues. The chain's CDR3 is CASSTPNRVAYGYTF. As DNA, the CDR3 is TGTGCCAGCAGTACCCCCAACAGGGTTGCCTATGGCTACACCTTC.

On this clone itself: The sample has other DNA sequences that encode this CDR3 too. This chain connects TRBV19 to TRBJ2-3, with D perhaps matching TRBD1 (6 bases). The germline V gene encodes CDR1 LNHDA and CDR2 SQIVND (reference sequence). The CDR3 runs to 15 residues. The V end lost 6 bases, the J end lost 0 bases, and 13 bases lay between the germline ends. DNA of the CDR3: TGTGCCAGTAGCGAGACAGGCTTTAGCACAGATACGCAGTATTTT. Its translation: CASSETGFSTDTQYF.

This chain links TRBV7-2 with TRBJ1-2; no clear D. Germline lookup yields CDR1 SGHTA and CDR2 FQGNSA. V gave up 1 base and J gave up 3 bases, with 12 bases separating them. This CDR3 spans 15 amino acids. The CDR3 DNA reads as TGTGCCAGCAGCTTAGAAGAGGGAATCCACTATGGCTACACCTTC. Its translation: CASSLEEGIHYGYTF.

V gene TRBV30 combines with J gene TRBJ2-5; D gene uncertain. Germline lookup yields CDR1 GTSNPN and CDR2 SVGIG (reference sequence). This CDR3 contains 13 residues. The V end lost 3 bases, the J end lost 4 bases, and 12 bases lay between the germline ends. The CDR3 nucleotides are TGTGCCTGGAGCCCCACAGACCCAGAGACCCAGTACTTC. Protein: CAWSPTDPETQYF.

The chain employs TRBV19 and TRBJ1-2, with TRBD1 as a possible D gene (5 bases). The V gene's germline CDR1 is LNHDA and CDR2 SQIVND (reference sequence). The CDR3 is 13 amino acids. V was shortened by 6 bases and J by 1 base, with 9 bases between the two germline ends. CDR3 sequence: CASRPGLNYGYTF. The CDR3 DNA follows: TGTGCCAGTAGGCCAGGGCTTAACTATGGCTACACCTTC.

The chain employs TRBV7-2 and TRBJ2-1, with 9 nucleotides matching TRBD1. The CDR3 extends over 18 amino acids. Germline V CDR1 and CDR2: SGHTA, FQGNSA. Trimming took 5 bases from V and 4 from J; bases not matched to a gene: 15. Written as DNA, the CDR3 is TGTGCCAGCAGCCCCTACTACGACCGGGACAGGGTATACAATGAGCAGTTCTTC. Protein product: CASSPYYDRDRVYNEQFF.

The chain employs TRBV5-8 and TRBJ1-2; TRBD1 matches at 7 bases. V lost 4 bases and J lost 6; bases outside the gene matches: 15. This CDR3 contains 16 residues. Germline V gene sequence: CDR1 SGHTS, CDR2 YDEGEE. The CDR3 protein is CASSHLPGAGGNGYTF. The CDR3 region has the DNA TGTGCCAGCAGCCACCTGCCGGGGGCAGGGGGAAATGGCTACACCTTC.

The chain links TRBV19 to TRBJ1-5, with D hard to call. Germline V CDR1 and CDR2: LNHDA, SQIVND (reference sequence). Trimming cost V 3 bases and J 2 bases, with 11 bases left between them. The CDR3 extends over 15 amino acids. DNA of the CDR3: TGTGCCAGTAGTATGATAGCGTCGGGCAATCAGCCCCAGCATTTT. It is translated as CASSMIASGNQPQHF.

The chain is built from TRBV28 and TRBJ1-5, with D hard to call. Germline CDR1 and CDR2: MDHEN and SYDVKM. The CDR3 runs to 16 residues. Trimming cost V 6 bases and J 0 bases, with 15 bases left between them. The CDR3 reads CASSLRGYYSNQPQHF. The CDR3 nucleotides read TGTGCCAGCAGCCTACGGGGATACTATAGCAATCAGCCCCAGCATTTT.

This clone occurred a few times. The V call is TRBV12-3 or TRBV12-4, the J call TRBJ1-1, with no clear D. The CDR3 length is 13 residues. V was clipped by 6 bases and J by 11 bases, with 19 bases between them. The CDR3 nucleotides read TGTGCCAGCAGCCCCGAGCTGGAGGGCAGGGCTTTCTTT. Translated, it gives CASSPELEGRAFF.

This clone was seen only a few times. The chain has TRBV11-2 and TRBJ2-5, with TRBD2 as a possible D gene (5 bases). The CDR3 runs 16 residues. From germline, CDR1 is SGHAT and CDR2 FQNNGV. V was pared by 2 bases and J by 1 base, with 14 bases between. This CDR3 is CASSLRPSGPQETQYF. As DNA, the CDR3 is TGTGCCAGCAGCTTACGGCCCAGCGGCCCCCAAGAGACCCAGTACTTC. Drawing the rest from reference TRBV11-2 and TRBJ2-5, the complete variable domain is EAGVAQSPRYKIIEKRQSVAFWCNPISGHATLYWYQQILGQGPKLLIQFQNNGVVDDSQLPKDRFSAERLKGVDSTLKIQPAKLEDSAVYLCASSLRPSGPQETQYFGPGTRLLVL.

V gene TRBV11-2 combines with J gene TRBJ1-1, with 7 nucleotides matching TRBD1. The CDR3 is 17 residues long. Looked up from germline, CDR1 is SGHAT and CDR2 is FQNNGV. V trimming: 6 bases; J trimming: 0 bases; junction bases outside the gene matches: 13. CDR3 sequence (DNA): TGTGCCAGCAGGCTCTGGGACAGCCCTACTATGAACACTGAAGCTTTCTTT. Translating gives CASRLWDSPTMNTEAFF.

The gene calls are TRBV27 and TRBJ2-7; 7 bases match TRBD1. Germline lookup yields CDR1 MNHEY and CDR2 SMNVEV (reference sequence). The V segment lost 5 bases and the J segment 2 bases; nucleotides outside the gene matches: 24. This CDR3 is built from 20 residues. The CDR3 DNA follows: TGTGCCAGCAGTCCCCCCTTGAAGGATTCTCACCGTCAGGGGGCCTACGAGCAGTACTTC. It encodes CASSPPLKDSHRQGAYEQYF.

The V and J genes are TRBV19 and TRBJ1-5; D unclear. Between the trimmed V and J ends, which lost 5 bases and 3 bases, there was a span of 29 bases. The CDR3 sequence is 20 residues long. Per the germline V gene, CDR1 is LNHDA and CDR2 is SQIVND (reference sequence). DNA of the CDR3: TGTGCCAGTAGTCTCTACTTTGCAACCCAGCCGGAGGGTTACAATCAGCCCCAGCATTTT. This translates into CASSLYFATQPEGYNQPQHF.

This clone was seen more than once but under ten times. This sequence joins TRBV30 and TRBJ2-2; D possibly corresponds to TRBD1 (5 bases). The V end lost 3 bases, the J end lost 4 bases, and 12 bases lay between the germline ends. The CDR3 is 14 amino acids. The germline CDR1 and CDR2 sequences are GTSNPN and SVGIG (reference sequence). CDR3 bases: TGTGCCTGGAGAGGGGAAAGTGGCACCGGGGAGCTGTTTTTT. It is translated as CAWRGESGTGELFF.

The rearrangement uses TRBV19 and TRBJ1-5; the D gene is possibly TRBD1 (6 bases). V lost 4 bases and J lost 1, with 14 bases in between. Germline CDR1 LNHDA, CDR2 SQIVND (reference sequence). There are 16 residues in the CDR3. The CDR3 DNA reads as TGTGCCAGTAGTACCACCAAAGGGGGAAGCAATCAGCCCCAGCATTTT. This sequence encodes CASSTTKGGSNQPQHF. The complete variable domain, with remaining parts taken from reference TRBV19 and TRBJ1-5, reads DGGITQSPKYLFRKEGQNVTLSCEQNLNHDAMYWYRQDPGQGLRLIYYSQIVNDFQKGDIAEGYSVSREKKESFPLTVTSAQKNPTAFYLCASSTTKGGSNQPQHFGDGTRLSIL.

This rearrangement joins TRBV6-5 to TRBJ2-2; 9 nucleotides align to TRBD1. With 6 bases clipped from V and 3 bases from J, the junction kept 5 bases outside the gene matches. CDR1 is MNHEY, CDR2 SVGAGI, per germline. CDR3 length equals 15 residues. The CDR3 DNA follows: TGTGCCAGCAGGCCGGGACAGGGTTACACCGGGGAGCTGTTTTTT. Its translation is CASRPGQGYTGELFF.

V usage is TRBV28 and J usage is TRBJ1-1; 11 bases fit TRBD1. V was clipped by 6 bases and J by 6 bases; unmatched bases: 6. CDR1 and CDR2 (germline): MDHEN, SYDVKM. The CDR3 length is 14 residues. The CDR3 region is CASSLGQGVAEAFF. For the CDR3, the DNA is TGTGCCAGCAGCCTGGGACAGGGGGTAGCTGAAGCTTTCTTT.

This clone was seen a few times. This chain links TRBV30 with TRBJ2-7, with TRBD1 matching 7 bases. With 3 bases clipped from V and 1 base from J, the junction kept 6 bases outside the gene matches. The CDR3 has 14 residues. CDR1 is GTSNPN and CDR2 is SVGIG in the germline V gene (reference sequence). For the CDR3, the DNA is TGTGCCTGGAGAATTCCGGGACAGTCCTACGAGCAGTACTTC. Residues: CAWRIPGQSYEQYF.

The V and J genes are TRBV5-1 and TRBJ1-5, with unresolved D. The CDR3 runs 15 residues. In germline, CDR1 is SGHRS, CDR2 YFSETQ. The V gene lost 4 bases and the J gene lost 4 bases, with 15 bases spanning the gap. CDR3 bases: TGCGCCAGCAGCGCCACTGGGGAGAGTAATCAGCCCCAGCATTTT. This encodes CASSATGESNQPQHF.